A single sample is the source of the 27 T cell receptor beta chains below, sequenced in a study of T-cell reconstitution after alpha-beta-depleted transplantation in children. Unique molecular identifiers featured in how the TCRbeta library was prepared. TCRdb ran MiXCR on the PCR reads and lists one entry per CDR3 protein. The table has 500,000 to 750,000 distinct CDR3 sequences, over 10% seen once. The source material was PBMCs, mostly from graft donor cells, sampled 360 days after TCRalphabeta/CD19-depleted stem cell transplant. The receptor source for this set is a male patient younger than 18 who had a stem cell transplant for acute myeloid leukemia, so the T cells may come from the graft donor.

This clonotype was seen repeatedly, ten times or more. The chain recombines TRBV4-3 with TRBJ2-1; 12 nucleotides agree with TRBD2. CDR3 length: 16 amino acids. With 4 bases clipped from V and 7 bases from J, the junction kept 8 bases outside the gene matches. Looked up from germline, CDR1 is LGHNA and CDR2 is YSLEER. CDR3 region: CASSRRLAGVGNEQFF. The CDR3 DNA sequence: TGCGCCAGCAGCCGGAGACTAGCGGGAGTCGGGAATGAGCAGTTCTTC.

This clonotype was seen ten or more times. This rearrangement joins TRBV6-2 or TRBV6-3 to TRBJ2-1; no clear D. The CDR3 has 14 residues. Germline values: CDR1 MNHEY, CDR2 SVGEGT. Trimming removed 6 bases from V and 4 bases from J, with 13 bases in between. CDR3 in DNA: TGTGCCAGCAGCCCGGGCACCCTATACAATGAGCAGTTCTTC. It yields the protein CASSPGTLYNEQFF.

The chain recombines TRBV12-3 or TRBV12-4 with TRBJ2-5; TRBD2 agrees at 7 bases. The CDR3 consists of 15 residues. V shed 5 bases and J 2 bases; nucleotides not matched to a gene: 8. CDR3 in amino acids: CASSPSGGPQETQYF. The CDR3 DNA reads as TGTGCCAGCAGTCCTAGCGGAGGACCTCAAGAGACCCAGTACTTC.

This clonotype has only a few counts. V and J are TRBV5-1 and TRBJ2-3; the D is unclear. This CDR3 region has 15 residues. Trimming left V 0 bases short and J 0 bases short, with 8 bases between. CDR1 and CDR2 (germline): SGHRS, YFSETQ. The CDR3 loop reads CASSLVFGSTDTQYF. In DNA, the CDR3 is TGCGCCAGCAGCTTGGTCTTTGGGAGCACAGATACGCAGTATTTT. Complete variable domain (other parts from reference TRBV5-1 and TRBJ2-3): KAGVTQTPRYLIKTRGQQVTLSCSPISGHRSVSWYQQTPGQGLQFLFEYFSETQRNKGNFPGRFSGRQFSNSRSEMNVSTLELGDSALYLCASSLVFGSTDTQYFGPGTRLTVL.

The CDR3, as DNA: TGCGCCAGCAGCCAAGGGAGCCGGACCAATAAAGAGACCCAGTACTTC. Translating it yields CASSQGSRTNKETQYF. The chain combines TRBV4-3 with TRBJ2-5, with unresolved D. Germline V gene lookup returns CDR1 LGHNA and CDR2 YSLEER. Deletions cut 1 base from V and 3 bases from J, with 15 bases between. The CDR3 has 16 residues.

The chain is built from TRBV4-2 and TRBJ2-5, with TRBD2 identical over 9 bases. This CDR3 contains 17 residues. With V trimmed by 0 bases and J by 3 bases, 8 bases remained unmatched. Germline V gene sequence: CDR1 LGHNA, CDR2 YNFKEQ. CDR3 bases: TGTGCCAGCAGCCAAGACCGAGCGGGAGGTATGGAAGAGACCCAGTACTTC. It codes for CASSQDRAGGMEETQYF.

This clonotype has a handful of counts. V usage is TRBV24-1 and J usage is TRBJ2-1; 7 nucleotides align to TRBD2. The V segment lost 3 bases and the J segment 7 bases; nucleotides outside the gene matches: 5. Germline lookup yields CDR1 KGHDR and CDR2 SFDVKD. The CDR3 spans 14 residues. DNA of the CDR3: TGTGCCACCAGTGATCCGCGGGAGAGTAATGAGCAGTTCTTC. Translated: CATSDPRESNEQFF.

The chain joins TRBV9 to TRBJ2-2; 9 bases align to TRBD2. CDR3 length: 17 amino acids. V lost 1 base to trimming and J lost 4 bases; unmatched junction nucleotides: 8. The V gene's germline CDR1 is SGDLS and CDR2 YYNGEE. The CDR3 DNA sequence: TGTGCCAGCAGCGTACAGGCGGGAGGGCCGGGCACCGGGGAGCTGTTTTTT. Translation: CASSVQAGGPGTGELFF.

On this clonotype itself: Being one base from a much bigger clone, this may be a read error. The genes are TRBV7-2 and TRBJ2-2; 8 bases fit TRBD2. Germline V CDR1 and CDR2: SGHTA, FQGNSA. The CDR3 runs 16 residues. CDR3 sequence: CASSFLAGPNTWELFF. CDR3 bases: TGTGCCAGCAGCTTCCTAGCGGGCCCGAACACCTGGGAGCTGTTTTTT.

At least ten counts were recorded for this clonotype. The J gene is TRBJ2-1, the V gene TRBV7-3; the D gene is possibly TRBD2 (5 bases). The V and J ends lost 0 bases and 8 bases respectively, with 11 bases between them. From germline, CDR1 is SGHTA and CDR2 FQGTGA. There are 14 residues in the CDR3. The DNA of the CDR3 is TGTGCCAGCAGCTTAACTCCAGACTATGATGAGCAGTTCTTC. This sequence encodes CASSLTPDYDEQFF.

In its sample, this clonotype was seen a few times. The chain is built from TRBV28 and TRBJ1-1, with 10 bases matching TRBD1. The J segment lost 7 bases and the V segment lost 3 bases, leaving 8 bases of the junction unmatched. Per germline, CDR1 MDHEN and CDR2 SYDVKM. The CDR3 extends over 15 amino acids. The CDR3 reads CASSFTDRGPGEAFF. The CDR3 nucleotides read TGTGCCAGCAGTTTCACTGACAGGGGGCCGGGTGAAGCTTTCTTT.

This clonotype has a handful of counts. This chain uses TRBV7-9 with TRBJ2-2, with D perhaps given as TRBD1 or TRBD2 (5 bases each). This CDR3 spans 16 amino acids. Trimming cost V 1 base and J 7 bases, with 16 bases left between them. CDR1 and CDR2 from the germline V gene are SEHNR and FQNEAQ (reference sequence). The CDR3 protein is CASSLGGSLLLGELFF. CDR3 in DNA: TGTGCCAGCAGCTTAGGGGGGTCCCTCTTACTCGGGGAGCTGTTTTTT.

This CDR3 reads CASSGDGNQPQHF. As DNA, the CDR3 is TGTGCCAGCTCGGGGGACGGCAATCAGCCCCAGCATTTT. V gene TRBV28 combines with J gene TRBJ1-5, with TRBD1 as a possible D gene (5 bases). Trimming removed 8 bases from V and 2 bases from J, with 10 bases in between. The CDR3 has 13 amino acids. Germline-derived CDR1 and CDR2 are MDHEN and SYDVKM.

This clonotype was recorded many times. The chain combines TRBV12-3 or TRBV12-4 with TRBJ2-7; 9 nucleotides match TRBD2. The CDR3 spans 15 residues. Unmatched junction bases numbered 8, after V lost 6 bases and J lost 2 bases. CDR3 amino acids: CASRPAGGNTYEQYF. As DNA, the CDR3 is TGTGCCAGCAGACCAGCGGGAGGCAACACCTACGAGCAGTACTTC.

The rearrangement uses TRBV29-1 and TRBJ2-7; D remains unclear. V shed 0 bases and J shed 3 bases, with 15 bases lying between them. CDR1 and CDR2 (germline): SQVTM, ANQGSEA. This CDR3 has 15 residues. For the CDR3, the DNA is TGCAGCGTTGAAGACCCCCAAGGCCCCCTCTACGAGCAGTACTTC. This sequence encodes CSVEDPQGPLYEQYF.

This clonotype was seen a handful of times. The chain couples TRBV25-1 to TRBJ2-2; the D gene is possibly TRBD2 (5 bases). The V and J ends lost 3 bases and 8 bases respectively, with 13 bases between them. Germline V gene lookup returns CDR1 MGHDK and CDR2 SYGVNS. This CDR3 has 14 residues. The CDR3 sequence: CASSDPLRRGELFF. CDR3 nucleotide sequence: TGTGCCAGCAGTGATCCTCTTCGGAGGGGGGAGCTGTTTTTT.

The chain employs TRBV20-1 and TRBJ2-3, with TRBD2 matching 10 bases. The CDR3 runs 15 residues. Per germline, CDR1 DFQATT and CDR2 SNEGSKA (reference sequence). V shed 1 base, J shed 6 bases, and the junction held 7 bases outside the gene matches. The CDR3 is CSARVPLAGVDTQYF. The CDR3, as DNA: TGCAGTGCTAGAGTTCCCCTAGCGGGAGTGGATACGCAGTATTTT.

The chain joins TRBV20-1 to TRBJ2-2; D is unclear. CDR3 length: 17 residues. V was cut by 0 bases and J by 4 bases, with 18 bases left in between. From germline, CDR1 is DFQATT and CDR2 SNEGSKA (reference sequence). The CDR3 nucleotides are TGCAGTGCTAGAGATATGACGATCGGGTGGGGCACCGGGGAGCTGTTTTTT. Its translation is CSARDMTIGWGTGELFF.

This clonotype has a count of ten or more. The J gene is TRBJ2-5, the V gene TRBV29-1; 8 bases line up with TRBD1. The CDR3 totals 14 residues. The germline V gene has CDR1 SQVTM and CDR2 ANQGSEA. The junction had 5 bases not matched to a gene; V was cut back by 0 bases and J by 5 bases. The CDR3 spells CSVEDRGRVETQYF. Written as DNA, the CDR3 is TGCAGCGTTGAAGACAGGGGGCGCGTGGAGACCCAGTACTTC.

There are a few counts of this clonotype. This rearrangement joins TRBV4-2 to TRBJ2-5; 11 bases match TRBD2. The CDR3 is 17 amino acids. Germline assignment: CDR1 LGHNA and CDR2 YNFKEQ. V shed 4 bases and J 3 bases; nucleotides not matched to a gene: 10. The CDR3, as DNA: TGTGCCAGCAGCCCTGGGACTAGCGGAGAGGGCGAAGAGACCCAGTACTTC. Encoded protein: CASSPGTSGEGEETQYF.

V and J are TRBV29-1 and TRBJ2-7; TRBD1 is a possible D gene (6 bases). This CDR3 contains 11 residues. Germline-derived CDR1 and CDR2 are SQVTM and ANQGSEA. V lost 6 bases to trimming and J lost 3 bases, with 9 bases between them. CDR3 sequence: CSVWTVYEQYF. CDR3 nucleotide sequence: TGCAGCGTCTGGACAGTCTACGAGCAGTACTTC.

In its sample, this clonotype was seen a few times. The genes are TRBV4-1 and TRBJ2-7, with TRBD2 matching 12 bases. Germline lookup yields CDR1 MGHRA and CDR2 YSYEKL. Trimming cost V 1 base and J 5 bases; bases outside gene matches: 3. This CDR3 region has 15 residues. CDR3 sequence reads: CASSQGLAGGHEQYF. CDR3 sequence (DNA): TGCGCCAGCAGCCAAGGGCTAGCGGGAGGGCACGAGCAGTACTTC.

The rearrangement joins TRBV20-1 to TRBJ2-5, with no clear D. The CDR3 runs to 15 residues. Germline CDR1 and CDR2: DFQATT and SNEGSKA (reference sequence). Trimming shortened V by 1 base and J by 1 base, and 13 bases separated the two germline ends. For the CDR3, the DNA is TGCAGTGCTAGAGGGGGTCCACGACGCCAAGAGACCCAGTACTTC. This sequence encodes CSARGGPRRQETQYF.

This chain connects TRBV7-3 to TRBJ2-3; no firm D call. This CDR3 contains 17 residues. V was pared by 0 bases and J by 0 bases, with 13 bases between. Germline assignment: CDR1 SGHTA and CDR2 FQGTGA. The CDR3 bases are TGTGCCAGCAGCTTAACCTCTCGTTCTCTCAGCACAGATACGCAGTATTTT. This gives the protein CASSLTSRSLSTDTQYF.

CDR3 region: CASSLLTKVGTQYF. DNA for the CDR3: TGTGCCAGCAGTTTACTCACCAAGGTGGGGACCCAGTACTTC. The chain couples TRBV12-3 or TRBV12-4 to TRBJ2-5; the D is unclear. This CDR3 contains 14 residues. Trimming cost V 2 bases and J 7 bases, with 14 bases left between them.

The chain joins TRBV11-2 to TRBJ2-6; weak D call: TRBD1 (5 bases). Germline loops: CDR1 SGHAT, CDR2 FQNNGV. V was shortened by 3 bases and J by 0 bases, with 21 bases between the two germline ends. The CDR3 contains 20 residues. The CDR3 loop is CASSFLLWAGLTSGANVLTF. The CDR3 DNA is TGTGCCAGCAGCTTCCTCCTGTGGGCAGGGCTCACCTCTGGGGCCAACGTCCTGACTTTC.

This clonotype has only a few counts. CDR3: CASSFGLAGGDTQYF. CDR3 nucleotides: TGTGCCAGCAGTTTCGGGCTAGCGGGAGGAGATACGCAGTATTTT. The gene calls are TRBV12-3 or TRBV12-4 and TRBJ2-3, with TRBD2 identical over 11 bases. The V and J ends lost 3 bases and 5 bases, in that order; junction bases with no gene match: 4. The CDR3 spans 15 residues.